The present T cell receptor (beta chain) was sequenced within a study of T cells after yellow fever vaccination. Study outcomes and limitations: Bulk-population clonotypes that are abundant could appear as contaminants in FACS-sorted repertoires. Among primary-vaccination clones, most reappeared after the booster, at 96% for CD4 and about 90% for CD8.

The 5'RACE template-switching step produced TCR cDNA and added a universal primer site and UMIs. TCRdb used MiXCR to reprocess the 5' RACE reads, holding one entry per CDR3 protein. Of more than 15,000 distinct CDR3 sequences in the sample, about 4.1% were seen once. This clonotype was found many times. Germline values: CDR1 SEHNR, CDR2 FQNEAQ (reference sequence). Between the trimmed V and J ends, which lost 4 bases and 7 bases, there was a span of 13 bases. This CDR3 comprises 13 residues. The receptor was isolated from a man aged 25-45 years who received the YFV17D yellow fever vaccine. The starting material was PBMCs, either bulk or a sorted T-cell subset (CD4+, CD8+, memory, or dextramer-sorted; not recorded which), obtained 15 days after the yellow fever booster vaccination. This sequence joins TRBV7-9 and TRBJ1-1; D not certain. The CDR3 loop reads CASSSGLVREAFF. The CDR3 coding sequence is TGTGCCAGCAGCTCTGGACTGGTTCGTGAAGCTTTCTTT.